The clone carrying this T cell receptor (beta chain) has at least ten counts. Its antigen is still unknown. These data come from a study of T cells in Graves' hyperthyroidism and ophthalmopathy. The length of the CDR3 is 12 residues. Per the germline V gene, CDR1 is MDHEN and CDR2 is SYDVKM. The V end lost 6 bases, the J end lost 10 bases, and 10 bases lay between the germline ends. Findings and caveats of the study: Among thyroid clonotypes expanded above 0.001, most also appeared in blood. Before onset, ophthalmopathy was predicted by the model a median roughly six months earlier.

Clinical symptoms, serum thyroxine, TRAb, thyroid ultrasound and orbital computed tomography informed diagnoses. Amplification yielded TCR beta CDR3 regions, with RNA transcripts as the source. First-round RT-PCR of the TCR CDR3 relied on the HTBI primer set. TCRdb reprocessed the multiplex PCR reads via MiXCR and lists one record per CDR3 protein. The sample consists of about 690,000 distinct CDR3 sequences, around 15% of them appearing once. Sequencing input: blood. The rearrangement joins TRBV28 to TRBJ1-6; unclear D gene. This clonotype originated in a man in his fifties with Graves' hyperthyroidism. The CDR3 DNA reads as TGTGCCAGCAGAAGGACCCACTCACCCCTCCACTTT. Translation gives CASRRTHSPLHF. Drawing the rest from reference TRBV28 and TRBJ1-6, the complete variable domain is DVKVTQSSRYLVKRTGEKVFLECVQDMDHENMFWYRQDPGLGLRLIYFSYDVKMKEKGDIPEGYSVSREKKERFSLILESASTNQTSMYLCASRRTHSPLHFGNGTRLTVT.